This T cell receptor (beta chain) originates from a study of blood T cell repertoires in COVID-19. Across the whole study: Donors in the United States, Italy and Spain gave samples during acute or convalescent COVID-19.

Unmatched junction bases numbered 11, after V lost 1 base and J lost 5 bases. The CDR3 totals 17 residues. CDR1 and CDR2 (germline): GTSNPN, SVGIG (reference sequence). Repertoires were generated with immunoSEQ multiplex PCR, while TCRdb's copy carries only in-frame clones and drops some. The sample carries tens of thousands of clones, around 89% recorded once. The source of this sequence is a woman older than 75 with active or convalescent COVID-19. The specimen was peripheral blood. The rearrangement joins TRBV30 to TRBJ1-5; the match to TRBD1 covers 10 bases. The CDR3 DNA reads as TGTGCCTGGAGTGAAGGGGGGACAGGGGTTGTCGATCAGCCCCAGCATTTT. Translation gives CAWSEGGTGVVDQPQHF.